This is a list of T cell receptor beta chains from one sample in a study of blood T cell repertoires in COVID-19. Generated by immunoSEQ multiplex PCR, the TCRdb table keeps only in-frame clones and is missing some. Of some 200,000 clones listed, approximately 90% are singletons. The sequenced sample consisted of peripheral blood. Receptor source: a man aged 50-60 years with COVID-19, enrolled during active disease. The conserved cysteine and the conserved F or W are not part of the CDR3 here. Some rows mark clone size as missing; the rest say once, few, many or name a class of expanded clone.

J gene,V gene,clone size,CDR3 protein
TRBJ2-2,TRBV24-1,.,ATSPPTGQRHTGELF
TRBJ1-6,TRBV6-1,once,ASSEEGRESSYNSPLH
TRBJ2-5,TRBV3-1/TRBV3-2,once,ASSQNRRETQY
TRBJ2-5,TRBV11-1,.,ASSRQEGVIETQY
TRBJ2-3,TRBV2,.,ARRQLGSTDTQY
TRBJ1-2,TRBV9,few,ASSVAGSGDNYGYT
TRBJ1-4,TRBV6-2/TRBV6-3,.,ASSLEGLNEKLF
TRBJ2-1,TRBV5-1,.,ASSLLTGGDNEQF
TRBJ2-2,TRBV27,once,ASSLGGSGTGELF
TRBJ1-2,TRBV11-2,once,ASSPAGQGAGYT
TRBJ2-1,TRBV14,once,ASSQAAFYNEQF
TRBJ2-5,TRBV11-2,.,ASSQRGGEETQY
TRBJ1-3,TRBV4-1,.,ASSQVRSSGNTIY
TRBJ2-1,TRBV19,.,ASSITEQYNEQF
TRBJ2-3,TRBV10-3,.,AISPRRDSLGDTQY
TRBJ1-3,TRBV7-9,.,ASSVAGGAGNTIY
TRBJ1-5,TRBV5-1,.,ASSAGTEGQPQH
TRBJ2-5,TRBV6-5,.,ASAREYQETQY
TRBJ2-2,TRBV9,.,ASRRWTGGPGELF
TRBJ2-7,TRBV7-2,.,ASSPMPRDSYEQY
TRBJ2-4,TRBV28,.,ASSSDRAQY
TRBJ2-3,TRBV24-1,.,ATSDWDRARADTQY
TRBJ2-3,TRBV4-2,.,ASSQATSGPQDTQY
TRBJ1-4,TRBV7-6,.,ASTPGDNEKLF
TRBJ2-7,TRBV6-5,.,ASSYRTSVMGEQY